One sample yielded the 7 T cell receptor beta chains listed below, sequenced in a study of identical twins. TCRdb fed the 5' RACE reads into MiXCR, producing one record per CDR3 protein. The profile covers about 1.7 million distinct CDR3 sequences, with around 29% appearing a single time and less than 0.35% taken by the ten largest. Sequenced sample: cord blood. The source is a newborn girl in good health.

This clonotype was seen a handful of times. The rearrangement uses TRBV28 and TRBJ2-3; D gene ambiguous. The CDR3 is 17 amino acids. The germline gives CDR1 MDHEN, CDR2 SYDVKM. V shed 3 bases and J shed 2 bases, with 18 bases lying between them. The CDR3 sequence: CASSLLVSTLSTDTQYF. The CDR3 DNA reads as TGTGCCAGCAGTTTGTTGGTATCAACTTTATCCACAGATACGCAGTATTTT. The variable domain in full, completed from reference TRBV28 and TRBJ2-3, reads DVKVTQSSRYLVKRTGEKVFLECVQDMDHENMFWYRQDPGLGLRLIYFSYDVKMKEKGDIPEGYSVSREKKERFSLILESASTNQTSMYLCASSLLVSTLSTDTQYFGPGTRLTVL.

Remarks on this clonotype: This probably arose from a read error, given a far larger clone one base away. This chain links TRBV7-2 with TRBJ1-2; 8 bases align to TRBD1. CDR1 and CDR2 (germline): SGHTA, FQGNSA. J gave up 4 bases and V 5 bases, and 3 bases lay outside the gene matches. The CDR3 loop spans 13 amino acids. The CDR3 spells CASSHTGGYGYTF. CDR3 bases: TGTGCCAGCAGCCACACAGGGGGCTATGGCTACACCTTC. The complete variable domain, with remaining parts taken from reference TRBV7-2 and TRBJ1-2, reads GAGVSQSPSNKVTEKGKDVELRCDPISGHTALYWYRQSLGQGLEFLIYFQGNSAPDKSGLPSDRFSAERTGGSVSTLTIQRTQQEDSAVYLCASSHTGGYGYTFGSGTRLTVV.

The chain recombines TRBV21-1 with TRBJ2-5; the table's D call of TRBD1 was not tested on the DNA. TRBV21-1 represents a pseudogene. There are 18 residues in the CDR3. The CDR3 protein is CASSKSPRSGGVKETQYF. The CDR3 DNA sequence: TGTGCCAGCAGCAAAAGCCCCCGTAGCGGGGGCGTAAAAGAGACCCAGTACTTC.

The chain couples TRBV29-1 to TRBJ2-1; 8 nucleotides align to TRBD2. Germline CDR1 reads SQVTM; CDR2 reads ANQGSEA. This CDR3 spans 13 amino acids. V was pared by 4 bases and J by 6 bases, with 5 bases of the junction left unmatched. In DNA, the CDR3 is TGCAGCGTTGGGGGGAGCGGGGGCAATGAGCAGTTCTTC. This gives the protein CSVGGSGGNEQFF.

The V and J genes are TRBV18 and TRBJ1-1, with D perhaps matching TRBD1 (6 bases). The germline V and J ends were trimmed by 2 bases and 4 bases, with 11 bases remaining between them. From germline, CDR1 is KGHSH and CDR2 LQKENI. The CDR3 extends over 14 amino acids. The CDR3 DNA reads as TGTGCCAGCTCACCAGTAAAGGGGGTCACTGAAGCTTTCTTT. Amino acids: CASSPVKGVTEAFF. Together with reference TRBV18 and TRBJ1-1, the CDR3 gives the full variable domain: NAGVMQNPRHLVRRRGQEARLRCSPMKGHSHVYWYRQLPEEGLKFMVYLQKENIIDESGMPKERFSAEFPKEGPSILRIQQVVRGDSAAYFCASSPVKGVTEAFFGQGTRLTVV.

The chain links TRBV5-4 to TRBJ1-2, with 7 bases fitting TRBD1. Germline lookup yields CDR1 SGHNT and CDR2 YYREEE (reference sequence). Unmatched junction bases numbered 9, after V lost 0 bases and J lost 4 bases. The CDR3 is 16 residues long. CDR3 sequence reads: CASSLDPGQPSYGYTF. CDR3 sequence (DNA): TGTGCCAGCAGCTTGGATCCGGGACAGCCATCCTATGGCTACACCTTC. Full variable domain (missing parts from reference TRBV5-4 and TRBJ1-2): ETGVTQSPTHLIKTRGQQVTLRCSSQSGHNTVSWYQQALGQGPQFIFQYYREEENGRGNFPPRFSGLQFPNYSSELNVNALELDDSALYLCASSLDPGQPSYGYTFGSGTRLTVV.

This clonotype was seen many times. The gene calls are TRBV5-1 and TRBJ2-3, with 8 bases matching TRBD2. Unmatched junction bases numbered 6, after V lost 0 bases and J lost 0 bases. This CDR3 has 17 residues. Germline CDR1 reads SGHRS; CDR2 reads YFSETQ. CDR3 DNA: TGCGCCAGCAGCTTGGTTGGGACTAGGTACAGCACAGATACGCAGTATTTT. It is translated as CASSLVGTRYSTDTQYF.